This entry features one T cell receptor (beta chain) sequence. Antigen: not known. The PCR was carried out with 60 Vbeta primers and 13 Jbeta primers. Libraries were prepared by immunoSEQ multiplex PCR; TCRdb keeps only in-frame clonotypes and omits some of them. Of about 130,000 clones detected, about 71% appear once; the ten largest clones hold 3.3%. The sample belongs to a study of cytomegalovirus exposure and HLA in healthy donors. Whole-study findings and limits: Several of the most significant clusters appeared linked to common viral pathogens, based on a later analysis. Generally TCR sequences proved uncommon, though certain public TCRs appeared in numerous donors. Excluded were some V segments that proved indistinguishable, including TRBV6-2 and TRBV6-3. High sensitivity and specificity were reportedly achieved when the classifier diagnosed cytomegalovirus status.

The CDR3 runs to 17 residues. Per the germline V gene, CDR1 is SGHAT and CDR2 is FQNNGV. V shed 8 bases, J shed 5 bases, and the junction held 17 bases outside the gene matches. The rearrangement joins TRBV11-2 to TRBJ2-1; TRBD2 aligns across 8 bases. The clonotype originates from a woman aged 45-65 years in good health and CMV-seronegative. Specimen: PBMCs. DNA for the CDR3: TGTGCCAGCTCCACTCATACTAGCGGAACCGCCGACAATGAGCAGTTCTTC. Residues: CASSTHTSGTADNEQFF.